The 23 T cell receptor beta chains given below trace back to one sample, sequenced in a study of shared clonotypes between healthy human individuals. Produced via immunoSEQ multiplex PCR; TCRdb's table is partial and in-frame only. Of roughly 2.4 million clones in the sample, more than 90% are singletons; the top ten hold around 0.13%. Sequences were obtained from naive CD4+ T cells sorted from blood. Subset indicated: CD45RA+ positively selected. These receptors all come from a man between 18 and 29 years old in good health.

This clone was seen once. The chain couples TRBV9 to TRBJ2-7, with D perhaps TRBD1 or TRBD2 (5 bases each). Trimming pared 4 bases from V and 7 bases from J, leaving 15 bases between. The CDR3 is 13 amino acids. Looked up from germline, CDR1 is SGDLS and CDR2 is YYNGEE. CDR3 nucleotides: TGTGCCAGCAGCCGGGACCCTCCCGGGGAGCAGTACTTC. Encoded protein: CASSRDPPGEQYF.

The sample holds one count of this clone. CDR3 residues: CASSLRLAGYNEQFF. The CDR3 DNA sequence: TGTGCCAGCAGCTTAAGACTAGCGGGATATAATGAGCAGTTCTTC. V gene TRBV13 combines with J gene TRBJ2-1; the match to TRBD2 covers 11 bases. Germline V gives CDR1 PRHDT, CDR2 FYEKMQ (reference sequence). With V trimmed by 2 bases and J by 7 bases, 4 bases remained unmatched. This CDR3 comprises 15 residues.

The chain joins TRBV27 to TRBJ1-1; D remains unclear. CDR1 is MNHEY, CDR2 SMNVEV, per germline (reference sequence). V shed 4 bases and J shed 4 bases, with 16 bases lying between them. The CDR3 is 15 amino acids. The DNA for the CDR3 is TGTGCCAGCAGTTCCATATTTGGCGATACCACTGAAGCTTTCTTT. It translates to CASSSIFGDTTEAFF.

V and J are TRBV2 and TRBJ2-7; the match to TRBD1 covers 10 bases. The CDR3 is 14 residues long. Germline-derived CDR1 and CDR2 are SNHLY and FYNNEI. J gave up 4 bases and V 6 bases, and 6 bases lay outside the gene matches. The CDR3 DNA is TGTGCCAGCAGCGCGACAGGGGGCGGATACGAGCAGTACTTC. Amino acid sequence: CASSATGGGYEQYF.

The V and J genes are TRBV11-3 and TRBJ1-1; D gene ambiguous. The germline gives CDR1 SGHNT, CDR2 YENEEA. The germline V and J ends were trimmed by 5 bases and 1 base, with 17 bases remaining between them. The CDR3 is made up of 16 amino acids. CDR3 DNA: TGTGCCAGCAGCCCGCACATCGCGTCGGGGAACACTGAAGCTTTCTTT. It yields the protein CASSPHIASGNTEAFF. The whole variable domain, filled in from reference TRBV11-3 and TRBJ1-1, reads EAGVVQSPRYKIIEKKQPVAFWCNPISGHNTLYWYLQNLGQGPELLIRYENEEAVDDSQLPKDRFSAERLKGVDSTLKIQPAELGDSAVYLCASSPHIASGNTEAFFGQGTRLTVV.

A note on this clone: The junction departs from the called germline gene at one end, perhaps through a read error. The V and J genes are TRBV30 and TRBJ1-6; possibly TRBD1 for D (5 bases). The germline V gene encodes CDR1 GTSNPN and CDR2 SVGIG (reference sequence). This CDR3 spans 14 amino acids. The DNA of the CDR3 is TGCGCCTCGTCTAGGCAGGGAAATTTGGGTCCCCTCCACTTT. Its protein is CASSRQGNLGPLHF. Full variable domain (outside the CDR3, taken from reference TRBV30 and TRBJ1-6): SQTIHQWPATLVQPVGSPLSLECTVEGTSNPNLYWYRQAAGRGLQLLFYSVGIGQISSEVPQNLSASRPQDRQFILSSKKLLLSDSGFYLCASSRQGNLGPLHFGNGTRLTVT.

The chain links TRBV28 to TRBJ1-1; TRBD1 matches 11 bases. CDR3 length equals 17 residues. The J segment lost 4 bases and the V segment lost 5 bases, leaving 12 bases of the junction unmatched. Looked up from germline, CDR1 is MDHEN and CDR2 is SYDVKM. The CDR3 sequence: CASSLTLGQGAVTEAFF. CDR3 DNA: TGTGCCAGCAGTCTTACCCTCGGACAGGGGGCTGTCACTGAAGCTTTCTTT.

This chain uses TRBV5-1 with TRBJ1-2, with D possibly being TRBD1 (5 bases). V was clipped by 2 bases and J by 1 base, with 12 bases between them. This CDR3 is built from 15 residues. Germline V gene sequence: CDR1 SGHRS, CDR2 YFSETQ. CDR3 residues: CASSFDRTNNYGYTF. DNA for the CDR3: TGCGCCAGCAGCTTCGACAGAACTAATAACTATGGCTACACCTTC.

The J gene is TRBJ1-4, the V gene TRBV19; possible D gene TRBD1, 6 bases. Germline V lookup: CDR1 LNHDA, CDR2 SQIVND (reference sequence). The CDR3 totals 15 residues. V was shortened by 6 bases and J by 2 bases, with 13 bases between the two germline ends. The CDR3 sequence: CASRAQGNTNEKLFF. The CDR3 nucleotides are TGTGCCAGTAGGGCTCAGGGGAATACTAATGAAAAACTGTTTTTT.

To note about this clone: Other nucleotide sequences from this sample produce the same CDR3. The chain uses TRBV5-1 and TRBJ1-3; D is perhaps TRBD1 (6 bases). Trimming stripped 4 bases from V and 1 base from J, with 9 bases between. CDR3 length: 14 residues. CDR1 is SGHRS, CDR2 YFSETQ, per germline. CDR3 sequence reads: CASSPGTSGNTIYF. CDR3 in DNA: TGCGCCAGCAGCCCGGGGACATCTGGAAACACCATATATTTT. The full variable domain, in which reference TRBV5-1 and TRBJ1-3 provide the parts outside the CDR3, is KAGVTQTPRYLIKTRGQQVTLSCSPISGHRSVSWYQQTPGQGLQFLFEYFSETQRNKGNFPGRFSGRQFSNSRSEMNVSTLELGDSALYLCASSPGTSGNTIYFGEGSWLTVV.

The genes are TRBV30 and TRBJ2-5, with 9 bases that match TRBD2. This CDR3 is built from 19 residues. V dropped 2 bases and J dropped 0; count of bases not matched to a gene: 16. Looked up from germline, CDR1 is GTSNPN and CDR2 is SVGIG (reference sequence). The DNA of the CDR3 is TGTGCCTGGAGTAGGAGGCGTCTAGCGGGGAGTTCGTACCAAGAGACCCAGTACTTC. Its protein is CAWSRRRLAGSSYQETQYF.

This clone was detected once. This chain links TRBV5-4 with TRBJ2-7; 7 bases line up with TRBD2. The junction had 7 bases not matched to a gene; V was cut back by 1 base and J by 3 bases. CDR1 SGHNT and CDR2 YYREEE come from the germline V gene (reference sequence). The CDR3 runs to 15 residues. The CDR3 region has the DNA TGTGCCAGCAGCTTGCTGGGAGGGGAAGGCTACGAGCAGTACTTC. The encoded protein is CASSLLGGEGYEQYF.

This sequence joins TRBV5-4 and TRBJ2-2, with a tentative D call TRBD2 (5 bases). The V and J ends lost 7 bases and 1 base respectively, with 11 bases between them. CDR1 and CDR2 from the germline V gene are SGHNT and YYREEE (reference sequence). There are 14 residues in the CDR3. The CDR3 protein is CASHPEGNTGELFF. Here the CDR3 DNA reads TGTGCCAGCCATCCTGAGGGGAACACCGGGGAGCTGTTTTTT.

The chain has TRBV28 and TRBJ2-5, with 10 bases lining up with TRBD1. Trimming removed 5 bases from V and 4 bases from J; junction bases left unmatched: 10. CDR3 length: 16 amino acids. Germline CDR1 MDHEN, CDR2 SYDVKM. Here the CDR3 reads CASSILWTGGVETQYF. CDR3 in DNA: TGTGCCAGCAGTATCCTGTGGACAGGGGGGGTAGAGACCCAGTACTTC.

This chain links TRBV29-1 with TRBJ1-1; D gene uncertain. The V end was cut by 7 bases, the J end by 1 base, with 13 bases between. The CDR3 totals 13 residues. Germline CDR1 reads SQVTM; CDR2 reads ANQGSEA. The chain's CDR3 is CSAFGLRNTEAFF. CDR3 coding DNA: TGCAGCGCGTTTGGACTTCGGAACACTGAAGCTTTCTTT.

The rearrangement joins TRBV6-6 to TRBJ2-1, with TRBD2 matching 7 bases. The V segment lost 2 bases and the J segment 9 bases; nucleotides outside the gene matches: 4. Germline lookup yields CDR1 MNHNY and CDR2 SVGAGI (reference sequence). CDR3 length: 13 residues. The CDR3, as DNA: TGTGCCAGCAGTTACGCGTGGGGGGGTGAGCAGTTCTTC. As protein: CASSYAWGGEQFF.

The DNA of the CDR3 is TGTGCCAGCAGTGGACGACGGGGGGACACCGGGGAGCTGTTTTTT. This translates into CASSGRRGDTGELFF. This chain uses TRBV6-1 with TRBJ2-2, with TRBD2 identical over 7 bases. CDR3 length: 15 residues. The germline V gene encodes CDR1 MNHNS and CDR2 SASEGT. Unmatched junction bases numbered 5, after V lost 4 bases and J lost 3 bases.

Here the CDR3 reads CASAQPGQGETQYF. The CDR3 DNA sequence: TGTGCCAGTGCACAACCGGGACAGGGAGAGACCCAGTACTTC. The rearrangement uses TRBV9 and TRBJ2-5; 9 positions match TRBD1. The CDR3 length is 14 residues. The V gene's germline CDR1 is SGDLS and CDR2 YYNGEE. The junction had 9 bases not matched to a gene; V was cut back by 8 bases and J by 4 bases.

The rearrangement joins TRBV18 to TRBJ2-3; the D is unclear. This CDR3 has 15 residues. Trimming left V 2 bases short and J 3 bases short, with 12 bases between. The V gene's germline CDR1 is KGHSH and CDR2 LQKENI. CDR3 protein: CASSPIVGLTDTQYF. The CDR3 nucleotides read TGTGCCAGCTCACCAATCGTGGGGTTGACAGATACGCAGTATTTT.

The chain has TRBV6-5 and TRBJ1-6; D might be TRBD1 (6 bases). Germline V gene data show CDR1 as MNHEY and CDR2 as SVGAGI. Between the trimmed V and J ends, which lost 10 bases and 0 bases, there was a span of 13 bases. This CDR3 has 15 residues. CDR3 in DNA: TGTGCCACTCTGACAGGCCGCTCCTATAATTCACCCCTCCACTTT. The encoded protein is CATLTGRSYNSPLHF.

Concerning this clone: Other DNA variants within this sample encode the same CDR3. The V call is TRBV7-8, the J call TRBJ2-7, with 12 bases aligning to TRBD2. This CDR3 has 14 amino acids. V lost 5 bases and J lost 3; bases outside the gene matches: 2. CDR1 is SGHVS, CDR2 FQNEAQ, per germline. The CDR3 here is CASSPTSGSYEQYF. DNA for the CDR3: TGTGCCAGCAGCCCGACTAGCGGGAGCTACGAGCAGTACTTC.

The chain combines TRBV10-2 with TRBJ1-4, with 7 bases fitting TRBD1. CDR3 length: 13 amino acids. The V gene end was trimmed by 8 bases and the J gene end by 6 bases; junction bases not matched to a gene: 6. Germline V gene lookup returns CDR1 WSHSY and CDR2 SAAADI. CDR3: CASGGDRDEKLFF. The CDR3 DNA sequence: TGCGCCAGCGGAGGAGACAGGGATGAAAAACTGTTTTTT.

This chain links TRBV15 with TRBJ2-7; D might be TRBD1 or TRBD2, each matching 5 bases. Trimming left V 3 bases short and J 2 bases short, with 11 bases between. The CDR3 runs 14 residues. CDR1 is LNHNV and CDR2 is YYDKDF in the germline V gene (reference sequence). The CDR3 here is CATSSGGPTYEQYF. DNA for the CDR3: TGTGCCACCAGCAGTGGGGGTCCTACCTACGAGCAGTACTTC.